A single sample gave rise to the 26 T cell receptor beta chains below, sequenced in a study of cytomegalovirus exposure and HLA in healthy donors. It was with 60 Vbeta and 13 Jbeta primers that the PCR ran. Repertoires were generated with immunoSEQ multiplex PCR, while TCRdb's copy carries only in-frame clones and drops some. The sample gives 100,000 to 150,000 clones, 78% of which show up once; approximately 1.5% is in the top ten. Specimen: PBMCs. These TCRs come from a female donor in good health and CMV-seronegative.

This chain connects TRBV4-3 to TRBJ1-2, with D possibly TRBD1 on 5 matching bases. The CDR3 totals 16 residues. Germline loops: CDR1 LGHNA, CDR2 YSLEER. V was pared by 0 bases and J by 2 bases, with 13 bases between. CDR3 residues: CASSQDLGGVNYGYTF. The CDR3 DNA is TGCGCCAGCAGCCAAGACCTCGGGGGGGTAAACTATGGCTACACCTTC.

This clone was found a few times. The V call is TRBV27, the J call TRBJ1-2; 8 bases fit TRBD1. The CDR3 sequence is 11 residues long. Germline CDR1 and CDR2: MNHEY and SMNVEV (reference sequence). CDR3 loop: CGTPGTGGYTF. CDR3 in DNA: TGTGGCACCCCCGGGACAGGAGGCTACACCTTC.

The chain combines TRBV5-1 with TRBJ1-6; 8 bases agree with TRBD1. The CDR3 spans 16 residues. The V and J ends lost 0 bases and 5 bases, in that order; junction bases with no gene match: 4. CDR1 and CDR2 (germline): SGHRS, YFSETQ. CDR3 sequence reads: CASSLAGQGDNSPLHF. DNA for the CDR3: TGCGCCAGCAGCTTGGCCGGACAGGGAGATAATTCACCCCTCCACTTT.

In its sample, this clone was seen many times. The rearrangement joins TRBV6-5 to TRBJ2-5, with 10 positions matching TRBD1. This CDR3 comprises 16 residues. V trimming: 4 bases; J trimming: 4 bases; junction bases outside the gene matches: 9. Germline loops: CDR1 MNHEY, CDR2 SVGAGI. This CDR3 is CASSFVRTGGGETQYF. CDR3 DNA sequence: TGTGCCAGCAGTTTTGTCCGGACAGGGGGAGGAGAGACCCAGTACTTC.

The chain has TRBV4-2 and TRBJ2-1; no clear D. CDR1 is LGHNA, CDR2 YNFKEQ, per germline. V was pared by 0 bases and J by 7 bases, with 16 bases between. The CDR3 spans 16 residues. CDR3 nucleotides: TGTGCCAGCAGCCAAGATTCGTTAGTAAGAGGTAATGAGCAGTTCTTC. It is translated as CASSQDSLVRGNEQFF.

The chain combines TRBV4-3 with TRBJ2-1; D gene uncertain. CDR1 is LGHNA, CDR2 YSLEER, per germline. V was trimmed by 1 base and J by 5 bases, leaving 9 bases between them. This CDR3 spans 14 amino acids. CDR3 region: CASSQAPSNNEQFF. CDR3 sequence (DNA): TGCGCCAGCAGCCAAGCGCCTAGTAACAATGAGCAGTTCTTC.

The chain is built from TRBV30 and TRBJ1-5; D call uncertain. This CDR3 region has 13 residues. CDR1 is GTSNPN, CDR2 SVGIG, per germline (reference sequence). Trimming took off 0 bases at V and 2 bases at J, with 5 bases between the two ends. Written as DNA, the CDR3 is TGTGCCTGGAGTGTAATAGGCAATCAGCCCCAGCATTTT. Its protein is CAWSVIGNQPQHF.

J is TRBJ2-2 and V is TRBV7-3; the D gene is possibly TRBD1 (5 bases). The V and J ends lost 6 bases and 4 bases respectively, with 12 bases between them. This CDR3 region has 14 residues. Germline CDR1 and CDR2: SGHTA and FQGTGA. The CDR3 DNA is TGTGCCAGCAGTCCGGCCCAGGGCACCGGGGAGCTGTTTTTT. Translated, it gives CASSPAQGTGELFF.

The chain recombines TRBV7-9 with TRBJ1-1; no firm D call. In germline, CDR1 is SEHNR, CDR2 FQNEAQ (reference sequence). Trimming removed 0 bases from V and 0 bases from J, with 8 bases in between. The CDR3 is made up of 15 amino acids. The CDR3 DNA reads TGTGCCAGCAGCTTAGCGGGCTTGATGAACACTGAAGCTTTCTTT. Its translation: CASSLAGLMNTEAFF.

V is TRBV6-4 and J is TRBJ1-1; D is unresolved. V was pared by 7 bases and J by 4 bases, with 16 bases between. Germline-derived CDR1 and CDR2 are MRHNA and SNTAGT. This CDR3 has 14 amino acids. CDR3 amino acids: CASTSDAGSTEAFF. The CDR3, as DNA: TGTGCCAGCACCTCAGATGCTGGGAGCACTGAAGCTTTCTTT.

V is TRBV19 and J is TRBJ1-1; tentative D call: TRBD1 (6 bases). V lost 7 bases, J lost 11 bases, and 14 bases lay in between. The CDR3 is made up of 11 amino acids. CDR1 is LNHDA and CDR2 is SQIVND in the germline V gene (reference sequence). The CDR3, as DNA: TGTGCCAGTACTTCCAGGGGCGCCGCTTTCTTT. Translated: CASTSRGAAFF.

The chain links TRBV28 to TRBJ1-2, with D unclear. V was pared by 6 bases and J by 2 bases, with 7 bases between. Germline V gives CDR1 MDHEN, CDR2 SYDVKM. The CDR3 is made up of 12 amino acids. CDR3 protein: CASRQMNYGYTF. The CDR3, as DNA: TGTGCCAGCAGACAGATGAACTATGGCTACACCTTC.

The genes are TRBV18 and TRBJ1-2; 12 bases agree with TRBD1. The CDR3 has 14 amino acids. The V segment lost 3 bases and the J segment 8 bases; nucleotides outside the gene matches: 4. Germline loops: CDR1 KGHSH, CDR2 LQKENI. CDR3 amino acids: CASSPGQGAEGYTF. For the CDR3, the DNA is TGTGCCAGCTCACCGGGACAGGGGGCTGAGGGCTACACCTTC.

The chain couples TRBV28 to TRBJ2-7; 8 positions agree with TRBD1. The V gene end was trimmed by 5 bases and the J gene end by 1 base; junction bases not matched to a gene: 4. CDR3 length: 14 residues. Germline V CDR1 and CDR2: MDHEN, SYDVKM. DNA for the CDR3: TGTGCCAGCAGTCCCGACAGGGGATCCTACGAGCAGTACTTC. It codes for CASSPDRGSYEQYF.

This clone appeared a few times. V gene TRBV2 combines with J gene TRBJ1-6; 8 nucleotides agree with TRBD1. V was clipped by 6 bases and J by 6 bases; unmatched bases: 10. CDR3 length equals 16 residues. Per the germline V gene, CDR1 is SNHLY and CDR2 is FYNNEI. The CDR3, as DNA: TGTGCCAGCAGATCCGGGACAGGCCTCTCTAATTCACCCCTCCACTTT. Translated, it gives CASRSGTGLSNSPLHF.

V is TRBV6-6 and J is TRBJ2-1; a weak D match, TRBD2 (5 bases). V lost 6 bases and J lost 0, with 9 bases in between. The CDR3 extends over 14 amino acids. In germline, CDR1 is MNHNY, CDR2 SVGAGI (reference sequence). CDR3 nucleotide sequence: TGTGCCAGCAGGGGCCGGGACTCCTACAATGAGCAGTTCTTC. Protein: CASRGRDSYNEQFF.

V is TRBV6-5 and J is TRBJ2-7, with 8 positions matching TRBD2. The germline CDR1 and CDR2 sequences are MNHEY and SVGAGI. The V segment lost 6 bases and the J segment 1 base; nucleotides outside the gene matches: 8. The length of the CDR3 is 15 residues. CDR3 bases: TGTGCCAGCAGCCGCGCCGGGACTAGATCCTACGAGCAGTACTTC. Translating gives CASSRAGTRSYEQYF.

The gene calls are TRBV19 and TRBJ1-5; the match to TRBD1 covers 8 bases. The ends lost 7 bases at V and 4 bases at J; junction bases unmatched: 3. The CDR3 is 13 amino acids. CDR1 is LNHDA, CDR2 SQIVND, per germline (reference sequence). The CDR3 loop reads CASTRDRNQPQHF. The CDR3 DNA sequence: TGTGCCAGTACCCGGGACAGGAATCAGCCCCAGCATTTT.

This clone showed up just a few times. J is TRBJ2-5 and V is TRBV2; D is uncertain. Germline values: CDR1 SNHLY, CDR2 FYNNEI. Trimming left V 5 bases short and J 4 bases short, with 8 bases between. The CDR3 covers 12 residues. This CDR3 is CASSPETETQYF. CDR3 sequence (DNA): TGTGCCAGCAGTCCGGAGACAGAGACCCAGTACTTC.

The chain couples TRBV18 to TRBJ2-5; D remains unclear. Germline CDR1 is KGHSH and CDR2 is LQKENI. The CDR3 has 13 amino acids. V dropped 1 base and J dropped 4 bases, with 7 bases sitting between them. The CDR3 reads CASSPLGGETQYF. The CDR3 region has the DNA TGTGCCAGCTCACCACTCGGTGGAGAGACCCAGTACTTC.

The genes are TRBV6-6 and TRBJ1-2, with D maybe TRBD1 (5 bases). Trimming pared 0 bases from V and 4 bases from J, leaving 9 bases between. This CDR3 comprises 14 residues. The germline V gene encodes CDR1 MNHNY and CDR2 SVGAGI (reference sequence). As DNA, the CDR3 is TGTGCCAGCAGTTACTCTTGGGGCGGCTATGGCTACACCTTC. Protein product: CASSYSWGGYGYTF.

V usage is TRBV30 and J usage is TRBJ1-4; weak D call: TRBD1 (6 bases). Trimming stripped 2 bases from V and 7 bases from J, with 14 bases between. Germline lookup yields CDR1 GTSNPN and CDR2 SVGIG (reference sequence). CDR3 length: 14 residues. The CDR3 coding sequence is TGTGCCTGGAGTTACCAGGGAGGGGGTGAAAAACTGTTTTTT. Protein sequence: CAWSYQGGGEKLFF.

This clone was seen just once. This chain links TRBV6-5 with TRBJ2-6, with unresolved D. In germline, CDR1 is MNHEY, CDR2 SVGAGI. V lost 4 bases and J 1 base, leaving 5 bases between the germline ends. This CDR3 region has 14 residues. The CDR3 DNA reads TGTGCCAGCAGTTTACAATCTGGGGCCAACGTCCTGACTTTC. Its protein is CASSLQSGANVLTF.

The CDR3 DNA is TGTGCCAGCAGGTCCACGGGGTACGAGCAGTACTTC. This encodes CASRSTGYEQYF. This chain uses TRBV28 with TRBJ2-7, with D possibly matching TRBD2 (5 bases). Germline CDR1 is MDHEN and CDR2 is SYDVKM. V was trimmed by 6 bases and J by 4 bases, leaving 10 bases between them. This CDR3 is 12 amino acids long. Combining the CDR3 with reference TRBV28 and TRBJ2-7 gives the whole variable domain DVKVTQSSRYLVKRTGEKVFLECVQDMDHENMFWYRQDPGLGLRLIYFSYDVKMKEKGDIPEGYSVSREKKERFSLILESASTNQTSMYLCASRSTGYEQYFGPGTRLTVT.

V gene TRBV13 combines with J gene TRBJ1-2; the match to TRBD1 covers 8 bases. V shed 5 bases and J 5 bases; nucleotides not matched to a gene: 7. CDR1 is PRHDT, CDR2 FYEKMQ, per germline (reference sequence). This CDR3 is 14 amino acids long. CDR3: CASSPGGRVYGYTF. CDR3 nucleotides: TGTGCCAGCAGCCCAGGGGGCCGAGTATATGGCTACACCTTC.

The chain carries TRBV6-5 and TRBJ1-6; no clear D gene. This CDR3 spans 14 amino acids. The V and J ends lost 6 bases and 0 bases respectively, with 6 bases between them. Germline assignment: CDR1 MNHEY and CDR2 SVGAGI. The CDR3 DNA sequence: TGTGCCAGCAGCCCCAGCTCCTATAATTCACCCCTCCACTTT. Its protein is CASSPSSYNSPLHF.